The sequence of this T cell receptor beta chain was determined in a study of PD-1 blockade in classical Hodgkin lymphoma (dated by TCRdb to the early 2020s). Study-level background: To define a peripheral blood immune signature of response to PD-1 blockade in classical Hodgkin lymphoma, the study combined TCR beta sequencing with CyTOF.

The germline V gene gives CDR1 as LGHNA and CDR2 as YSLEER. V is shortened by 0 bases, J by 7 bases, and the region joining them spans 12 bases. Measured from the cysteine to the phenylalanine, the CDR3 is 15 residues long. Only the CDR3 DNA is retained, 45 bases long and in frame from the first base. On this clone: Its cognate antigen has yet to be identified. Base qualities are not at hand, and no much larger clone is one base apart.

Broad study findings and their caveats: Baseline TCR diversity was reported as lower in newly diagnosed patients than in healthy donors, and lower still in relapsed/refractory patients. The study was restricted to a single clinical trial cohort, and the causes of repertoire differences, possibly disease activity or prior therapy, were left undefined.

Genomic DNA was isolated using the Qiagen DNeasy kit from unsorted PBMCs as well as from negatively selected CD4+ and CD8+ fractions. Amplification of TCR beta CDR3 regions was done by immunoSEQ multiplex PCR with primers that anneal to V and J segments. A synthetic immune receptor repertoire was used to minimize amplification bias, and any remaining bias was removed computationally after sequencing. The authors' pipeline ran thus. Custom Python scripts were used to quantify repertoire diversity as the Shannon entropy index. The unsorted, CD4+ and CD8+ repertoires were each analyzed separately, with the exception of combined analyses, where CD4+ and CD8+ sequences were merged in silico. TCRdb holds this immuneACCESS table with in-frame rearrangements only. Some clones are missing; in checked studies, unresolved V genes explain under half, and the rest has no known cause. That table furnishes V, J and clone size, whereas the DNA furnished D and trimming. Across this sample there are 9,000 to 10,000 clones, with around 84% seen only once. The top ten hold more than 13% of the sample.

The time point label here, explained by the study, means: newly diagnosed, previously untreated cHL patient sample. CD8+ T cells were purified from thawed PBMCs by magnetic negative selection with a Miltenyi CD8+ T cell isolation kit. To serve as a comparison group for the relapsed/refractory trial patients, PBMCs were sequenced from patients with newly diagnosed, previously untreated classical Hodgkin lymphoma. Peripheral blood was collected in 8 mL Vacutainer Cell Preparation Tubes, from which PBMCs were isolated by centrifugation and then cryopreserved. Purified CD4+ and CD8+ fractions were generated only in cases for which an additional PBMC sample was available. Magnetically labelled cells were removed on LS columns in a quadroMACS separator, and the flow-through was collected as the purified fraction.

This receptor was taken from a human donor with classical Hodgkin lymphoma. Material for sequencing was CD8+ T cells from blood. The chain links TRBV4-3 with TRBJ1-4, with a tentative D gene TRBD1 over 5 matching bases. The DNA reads TGCGCCAGCAGCCAAGATATAGAACAGGCTGAAAAACTGTTTTTT. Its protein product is CASSQDIEQAEKLFF.